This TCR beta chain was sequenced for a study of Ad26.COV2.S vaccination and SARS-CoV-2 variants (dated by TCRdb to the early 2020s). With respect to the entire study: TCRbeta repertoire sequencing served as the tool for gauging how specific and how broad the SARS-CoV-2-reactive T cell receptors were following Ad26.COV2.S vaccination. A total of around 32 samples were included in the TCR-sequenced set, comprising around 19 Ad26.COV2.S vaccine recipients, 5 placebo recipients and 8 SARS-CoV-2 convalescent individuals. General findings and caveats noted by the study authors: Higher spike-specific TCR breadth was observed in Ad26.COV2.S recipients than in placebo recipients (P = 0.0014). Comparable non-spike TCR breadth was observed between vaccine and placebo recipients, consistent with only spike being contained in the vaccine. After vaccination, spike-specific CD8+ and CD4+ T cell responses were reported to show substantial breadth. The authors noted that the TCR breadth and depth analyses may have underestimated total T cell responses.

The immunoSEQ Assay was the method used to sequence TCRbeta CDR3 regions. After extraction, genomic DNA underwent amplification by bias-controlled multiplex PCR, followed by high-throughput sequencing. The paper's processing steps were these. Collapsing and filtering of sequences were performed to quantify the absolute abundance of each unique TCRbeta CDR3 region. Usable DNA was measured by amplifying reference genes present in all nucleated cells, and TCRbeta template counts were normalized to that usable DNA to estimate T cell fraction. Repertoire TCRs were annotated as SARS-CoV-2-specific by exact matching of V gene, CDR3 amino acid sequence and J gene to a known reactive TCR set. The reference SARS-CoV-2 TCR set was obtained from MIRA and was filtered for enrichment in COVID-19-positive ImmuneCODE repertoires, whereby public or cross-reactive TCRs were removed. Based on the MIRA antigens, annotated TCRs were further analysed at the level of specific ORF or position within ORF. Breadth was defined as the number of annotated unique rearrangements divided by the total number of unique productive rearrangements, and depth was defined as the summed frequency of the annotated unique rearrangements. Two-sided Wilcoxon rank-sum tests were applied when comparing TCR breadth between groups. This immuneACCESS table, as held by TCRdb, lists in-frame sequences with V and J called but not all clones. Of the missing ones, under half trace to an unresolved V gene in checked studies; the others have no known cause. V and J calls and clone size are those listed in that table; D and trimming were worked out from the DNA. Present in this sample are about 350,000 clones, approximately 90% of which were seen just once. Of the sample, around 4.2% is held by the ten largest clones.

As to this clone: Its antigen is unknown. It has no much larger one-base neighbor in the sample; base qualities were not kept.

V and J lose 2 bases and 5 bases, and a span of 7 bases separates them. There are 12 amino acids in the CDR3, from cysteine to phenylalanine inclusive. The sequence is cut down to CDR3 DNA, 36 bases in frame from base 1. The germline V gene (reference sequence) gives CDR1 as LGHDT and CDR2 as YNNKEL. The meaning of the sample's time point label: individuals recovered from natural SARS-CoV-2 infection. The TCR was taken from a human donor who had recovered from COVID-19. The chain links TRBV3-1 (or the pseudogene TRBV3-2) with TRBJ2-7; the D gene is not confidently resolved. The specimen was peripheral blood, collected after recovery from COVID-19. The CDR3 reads CASSQRGDEQYF. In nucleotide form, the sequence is TGTGCCAGCAGCCAACGTGGGGACGAGCAGTACTTC.